A single sample gave rise to the 9 T cell receptor beta chains below, sequenced in a study of technical replicates of blood from a handful of donors. This table comes from immunoSEQ multiplex PCR, and its TCRdb copy is limited to in-frame clones, with some not included. The sample has about 81,000 clones; 75% to 85% are singletons. Input material: PBMCs. The receptors here all came from a human donor in good health. Some clones in this sample may be carry-over from other donors' samples.

The V call is TRBV10-3, the J call TRBJ2-3; a possible D gene is TRBD2 (6 bases). Per the germline V gene, CDR1 is ENHRY and CDR2 is SYGVKD. Between the trimmed V and J ends, which lost 0 bases and 6 bases, there was a span of 16 bases. There are 16 residues in the CDR3. The DNA for the CDR3 is TGTGCCATCAGTGAGTCGCCGGGAGATTACGAGGATACGCAGTATTTT. The encoded protein is CAISESPGDYEDTQYF.

The V call is TRBV21-1, the J call TRBJ2-5; the table assigns TRBD2, which was not confirmed against the DNA. TRBV21-1 is given as a pseudogene. This CDR3 is built from 14 residues. The CDR3 protein is CASRSSGRGETQYF. The CDR3 coding sequence is TGTGCCAGCAGGTCTAGCGGGAGGGGAGAGACCCAGTACTTC.

This chain joins TRBV4-1 and TRBJ1-1, with D unresolved. V lost 0 bases, J lost 3 bases, and 8 bases lay in between. CDR1 and CDR2 (germline): MGHRA, YSYEKL. The CDR3 consists of 14 residues. The DNA for the CDR3 is TGCGCCAGCAGCCAAGACACATTTTACACTGAAGCTTTCTTT. Translated, it gives CASSQDTFYTEAFF.

This clone was found once. The chain recombines TRBV19 with TRBJ1-3; D is perhaps TRBD1 (5 bases). There are 15 residues in the CDR3. In germline, CDR1 is LNHDA, CDR2 SQIVND (reference sequence). V was cut by 3 bases and J by 7 bases, with 16 bases left in between. In nucleotides, the CDR3 is TGTGCCAGTAGTATGTGGGGGGTGTTTTGGAACACCATATATTTT. It translates to CASSMWGVFWNTIYF.

The chain combines TRBV13 with TRBJ2-1, with 9 bases matching TRBD2. The CDR3 consists of 16 residues. J lost 0 bases, V lost 5 bases, and 5 bases had no gene match. Germline V gene sequence: CDR1 PRHDT, CDR2 FYEKMQ (reference sequence). CDR3 in DNA: TGTGCCAGCAGCCCCCCGCGGGGGGGCTCCTACAATGAGCAGTTCTTC. Translation: CASSPPRGGSYNEQFF.

The rearrangement joins TRBV30 to TRBJ2-5; D possibly corresponds to TRBD2 (5 bases). V lost 7 bases to trimming and J lost 2 bases, with 8 bases between them. CDR3 length: 11 amino acids. The germline V gene has CDR1 GTSNPN and CDR2 SVGIG (reference sequence). CDR3 bases: TGTGCCTCCCGGGGTCAAGAGACCCAGTACTTC. Its protein is CASRGQETQYF.

The chain combines TRBV11-2 with TRBJ2-1; perhaps TRBD2 as D (6 bases). The V gene lost 5 bases and the J gene lost 7 bases, with 18 bases spanning the gap. The CDR3 runs 15 residues. Germline V CDR1 and CDR2: SGHAT, FQNNGV. CDR3 nucleotide sequence: TGTGCCAGCAGCACAACCTACGGGAGCACAAATGAGCAGTTCTTC. Translated: CASSTTYGSTNEQFF. Based on the CDR3 plus reference TRBV11-2 and TRBJ2-1, the full variable domain is EAGVAQSPRYKIIEKRQSVAFWCNPISGHATLYWYQQILGQGPKLLIQFQNNGVVDDSQLPKDRFSAERLKGVDSTLKIQPAKLEDSAVYLCASSTTYGSTNEQFFGPGTRLTVL.

This clone was observed a few times. The V and J genes are TRBV7-9 and TRBJ1-2; D call uncertain. V lost 6 bases and J 8 bases, leaving 10 bases between the germline ends. There are 11 residues in the CDR3. The V gene's germline CDR1 is SEHNR and CDR2 FQNEAQ (reference sequence). The CDR3 DNA follows: TGTGCCAGCAGTTTGGTGCAGGGCTACACCTTC. Translation: CASSLVQGYTF.

V usage is TRBV10-3 and J usage is TRBJ1-2; D gene unclear. Trimming shortened V by 0 bases and J by 4 bases, and 9 bases separated the two germline ends. This CDR3 has 14 residues. Germline V gene lookup returns CDR1 ENHRY and CDR2 SYGVKD. CDR3 loop: CAISESRQSYGYTF. In DNA form, the CDR3 reads TGTGCCATCAGTGAGTCGCGGCAGAGCTATGGCTACACCTTC.